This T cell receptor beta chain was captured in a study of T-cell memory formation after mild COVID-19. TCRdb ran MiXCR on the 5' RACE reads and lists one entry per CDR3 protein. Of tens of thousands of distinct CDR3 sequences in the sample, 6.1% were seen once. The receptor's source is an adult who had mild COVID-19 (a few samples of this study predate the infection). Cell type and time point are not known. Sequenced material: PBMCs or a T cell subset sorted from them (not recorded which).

CDR3: CSASDNGYTF. The CDR3 DNA sequence: TGCAGTGCTAGCGACAATGGCTACACCTTC. The chain uses TRBV20-1 and TRBJ1-2, with D unclear. CDR1 and CDR2 from the germline V gene are DFQATT and SNEGSKA (reference sequence). This CDR3 has 10 amino acids. V was trimmed by 3 bases and J by 6 bases, leaving 5 bases between them.